These 24 T cell receptor beta chains originate from one sample sequenced in a study of response to subunit inactivated influenza vaccine. MiXCR, run by TCRdb on the RT-PCR reads, gives a single entry per CDR3 protein. The sample lists fewer than 700,000 distinct CDR3 sequences, roughly 13% occurring once. The sequences come from PBMCs from blood, collected roughly 45 days after vaccination. The source is a man in his forties or fifties who received an inactivated influenza vaccine.

V gene TRBV12-3 or TRBV12-4 combines with J gene TRBJ2-7; TRBD1 aligns across 7 bases. Trimming took 3 bases from V and 6 from J; bases not matched to a gene: 14. The CDR3 is 16 amino acids. CDR3 bases: TGTGCCAGCAGTTTTCCACCAAGACAGGGCGACGTCGAGCAGTACTTC. The encoded protein is CASSFPPRQGDVEQYF.

The V gene is TRBV20-1, the J gene TRBJ2-3; 8 positions match TRBD2. The CDR3 loop spans 16 amino acids. J was trimmed by 2 bases and V by 3 bases; bases with no gene match: 10. In germline, CDR1 is DFQATT, CDR2 SNEGSKA (reference sequence). CDR3 in DNA: TGCAGTGCTAGTCTACTCGGACTAGCCACCACAGATACGCAGTATTTT. It translates to CSASLLGLATTDTQYF.

V usage is TRBV20-1 and J usage is TRBJ2-5; possibly TRBD2 for D (6 bases). The germline V gene encodes CDR1 DFQATT and CDR2 SNEGSKA (reference sequence). V shed 2 bases and J shed 4 bases, with 14 bases lying between them. CDR3 length: 14 amino acids. The CDR3: CSARRLGGRETQYF. The DNA of the CDR3 is TGCAGTGCTAGACGGCTAGGAGGGCGAGAGACCCAGTACTTC.

This clonotype was picked up many times. The chain employs TRBV5-1 and TRBJ2-1, with 9 bases aligning to TRBD1. In germline, CDR1 is SGHRS, CDR2 YFSETQ. CDR3 length: 17 residues. The junction had 9 bases not matched to a gene; V was cut back by 1 base and J by 4 bases. The CDR3 DNA sequence: TGCGCCAGCAGCTTGACAGGGGGACAGGGCAGATACAATGAGCAGTTCTTC. This translates into CASSLTGGQGRYNEQFF.

V usage is TRBV29-1 and J usage is TRBJ2-7; 8 bases are a match to TRBD1. V was clipped by 1 base and J by 0 bases; unmatched bases: 5. Germline V CDR1 and CDR2: SQVTM, ANQGSEA. The CDR3 spans 15 residues. CDR3 sequence: CSVEGDRSSSYEQYF. As DNA, the CDR3 is TGCAGCGTTGAAGGGGACAGGAGTAGCTCCTACGAGCAGTACTTC.

This clonotype has a count of ten or more. The gene calls are TRBV5-5 and TRBJ2-2; D uncertain. This CDR3 comprises 15 residues. CDR1 is SGHKS and CDR2 is YYEKEE in the germline V gene (reference sequence). V shed 4 bases and J shed 0 bases, with 10 bases lying between them. The CDR3 bases are TGTGCCAGCAGCCCTTGGGGTGCGAACACCGGGGAGCTGTTTTTT. Protein: CASSPWGANTGELFF. The full variable domain, with the rest looked up from reference TRBV5-5 and TRBJ2-2, is DAGVTQSPTHLIKTRGQQVTLRCSPISGHKSVSWYQQVLGQGPQFIFQYYEKEERGRGNFPDRFSARQFPNYSSELNVNALLLGDSALYLCASSPWGANTGELFFGEGSRLTVL.

The gene calls are TRBV7-9 and TRBJ2-7, with TRBD1 matching over 10 bases. With 7 bases clipped from V and 0 bases from J, the junction kept 6 bases outside the gene matches. The CDR3 is made up of 15 amino acids. Germline loops: CDR1 SEHNR, CDR2 FQNEAQ (reference sequence). CDR3: CASNTGQGSSYEQYF. In nucleotides, the CDR3 is TGTGCCAGCAATACGGGACAGGGGTCCTCCTACGAGCAGTACTTC.

The chain recombines TRBV6-2 or TRBV6-3 with TRBJ1-1; D remains unclear. Germline-derived CDR1 and CDR2 are MNHEY and SVGEGT. V lost 2 bases and J 0 bases, leaving 7 bases between the germline ends. The CDR3 is made up of 14 amino acids. The CDR3 nucleotides read TGTGCCAGCAGTTACGGATTAATGAACACTGAAGCTTTCTTT. This translates into CASSYGLMNTEAFF.

V usage is TRBV20-1 and J usage is TRBJ2-5; D is unclear. Germline CDR1 DFQATT, CDR2 SNEGSKA (reference sequence). The CDR3 totals 15 residues. V was shortened by 0 bases and J by 5 bases, with 16 bases between the two germline ends. CDR3 bases: TGCAGTGCTAGAGAGACTTCCCCTAATCGGGAGACCCAGTACTTC. Its translation is CSARETSPNRETQYF.

Notes on this clonotype: The junction departs from germline at one end; a sequencing error may be responsible. V usage is TRBV4-3 and J usage is TRBJ2-7, with D maybe TRBD2 (6 bases). CDR3 size: 15 residues. Germline V gene lookup returns CDR1 LGHNA and CDR2 YSLEER. CDR3 residues: CASSQVRDGPYEQCF. CDR3 bases: TGCGCCAGCAGCCAAGTGCGGGACGGCCCCTACGAGCAGTGCTTC.

This rearrangement joins TRBV12-3 or TRBV12-4 to TRBJ2-1, with 11 positions matching TRBD2. After removal of 3 bases from V and 7 bases from J, the junction contained 11 bases not matched to a gene. This CDR3 is built from 17 residues. This CDR3 is CASSFRFLAGGSNEQFF. For the CDR3, the DNA is TGTGCCAGCAGTTTCCGCTTCCTAGCGGGAGGATCGAATGAGCAGTTCTTC.

The sample holds a few counts of this clonotype. The genes are TRBV7-7 and TRBJ2-7; D gene ambiguous. The CDR3 has 13 amino acids. CDR1 and CDR2 from the germline V gene are SSHAT and FNYEAQ (reference sequence). Trimming took off 4 bases at V and 7 bases at J, with 14 bases between the two ends. CDR3 amino acids: CASSSGYGREQYF. The CDR3 nucleotides read TGTGCCAGCAGCTCCGGATATGGTAGGGAGCAGTACTTC.

V usage is TRBV24-1 and J usage is TRBJ2-3, with no clear D. V lost 0 bases and J 6 bases, leaving 6 bases between the germline ends. Germline V lookup: CDR1 KGHDR, CDR2 SFDVKD. The CDR3 consists of 13 residues. CDR3 sequence reads: CATSDLLPDTQYF. CDR3 coding DNA: TGTGCCACCAGTGATTTGCTTCCCGATACGCAGTATTTT.

This chain uses TRBV5-6 with TRBJ2-3, with TRBD2 matching 8 bases. Germline assignment: CDR1 SGHDT and CDR2 YYEEEE. The CDR3 is made up of 15 amino acids. The V gene end was trimmed by 4 bases and the J gene end by 2 bases; junction bases not matched to a gene: 6. This CDR3 reads CASSPGLVYTDTQYF. CDR3 bases: TGTGCCAGCAGCCCGGGACTAGTTTACACAGATACGCAGTATTTT.

This clonotype was counted between two and nine times. The chain employs TRBV5-6 and TRBJ2-3; TRBD1 is a possible D gene (6 bases). Germline-derived CDR1 and CDR2 are SGHDT and YYEEEE. CDR3 size: 18 residues. Trimming took off 2 bases at V and 1 base at J, with 20 bases between the two ends. CDR3 DNA: TGTGCCAGCAGCTTTATCCCCAGGGGAAGAGGTGGCACAGATACGCAGTATTTT. Its protein product is CASSFIPRGRGGTDTQYF.

This clonotype was detected a few times. The junction and the germline gene differ at one end; a read error may be behind it. The rearrangement joins TRBV20-1 to TRBJ1-2; D is perhaps TRBD1 (6 bases). In germline, CDR1 is DFQATT, CDR2 SNEGSKA (reference sequence). The CDR3 runs to 14 residues. CDR3 residues: CSASVTGSNYGYTF. The CDR3 DNA reads TGCAGTGCTAGCGTGACAGGCTCTAATTATGGCTACACCTTC.

The sample holds a few counts of this clonotype. The CDR3: CASSLSGGAYEKLFF. CDR3 coding DNA: TGTGCCAGCAGTCTTAGTGGGGGCGCTTATGAAAAACTGTTTTTT. This chain joins TRBV7-2 and TRBJ1-4; D is perhaps TRBD1 (6 bases). Trimming removed 6 bases from V and 6 bases from J, with 17 bases in between. Germline V gives CDR1 SGHTA, CDR2 FQGNSA. This CDR3 spans 15 amino acids.

This clonotype was counted between two and nine times. CDR3 sequence reads: CSARLSTAGELFF. The CDR3 DNA is TGCAGTGCTAGGCTTTCGACAGCCGGGGAGCTGTTTTTT. The gene calls are TRBV20-1 and TRBJ2-2, with D possibly being TRBD1 (5 bases). The CDR3 length is 13 residues. Trimming removed 3 bases from V and 6 bases from J, with 11 bases in between. CDR1 and CDR2 from the germline V gene are DFQATT and SNEGSKA (reference sequence).

This clonotype was counted many times. The chain employs TRBV20-1 and TRBJ2-7, with 8 positions matching TRBD1. This CDR3 spans 14 amino acids. V gave up 3 bases and J gave up 3 bases; unmatched junction bases: 7. Germline assignment: CDR1 DFQATT and CDR2 SNEGSKA (reference sequence). The CDR3 DNA reads TGCAGTGCTAGTGGTGGGACAGGATTCTACGAGCAGTACTTC. Its translation is CSASGGTGFYEQYF.

This clonotype was detected a few times. The rearrangement uses TRBV6-5 and TRBJ1-3; TRBD1 might be the D (6 bases). V dropped 2 bases and J dropped 0 bases, with 14 bases sitting between them. The CDR3 has 17 amino acids. The germline CDR1 and CDR2 sequences are MNHEY and SVGAGI. The CDR3 bases are TGTGCCAGCAGTTACGGGACACCGACTCTCTCTGGAAACACCATATATTTT. It is translated as CASSYGTPTLSGNTIYF.

This clonotype showed up many times. V is TRBV6-8 and J is TRBJ1-5; D is unresolved. The germline gives CDR1 MNHGY, CDR2 SAAAGT. The CDR3 runs 11 residues. The ends were cut back, 1 base at V and 8 bases at J, with 3 bases in the middle. The CDR3, as DNA: TGTGCCAGCAGTTACTTGGAGCCCCAGCATTTT. Translation: CASSYLEPQHF.

This clonotype was detected many times. The chain has TRBV7-9 and TRBJ2-7; D is unresolved. From germline, CDR1 is SEHNR and CDR2 FQNEAQ (reference sequence). The ends were cut back, 1 base at V and 7 bases at J, with 11 bases in the middle. CDR3 length: 13 amino acids. The CDR3 region is CASSLGRDGEQYF. The CDR3 coding sequence is TGTGCCAGCAGCTTAGGAAGGGATGGGGAGCAGTACTTC.

This clonotype was seen ten or more times. At one end, the junction sequence differs from germline, possibly due to a read error. The gene calls are TRBV5-1 and TRBJ2-7; D might be TRBD2 (5 bases). From germline, CDR1 is SGHRS and CDR2 YFSETQ. The CDR3 has 15 residues. The CDR3 protein is CASSLASGSSYEQYF. The CDR3 bases are TGTGCCAGCAGCTTGGCGAGTGGGAGCTCCTACGAGCAGTACTTC.

The chain recombines TRBV28 with TRBJ2-1; 12 nucleotides align to TRBD1. The J segment lost 5 bases and the V segment lost 6 bases, leaving 8 bases of the junction unmatched. The CDR3 consists of 16 residues. Looked up from germline, CDR1 is MDHEN and CDR2 is SYDVKM. The CDR3 nucleotides read TGTGCCAGCAGCCCAGGGACAGGGGGCTACGACAATGAGCAGTTCTTC. Translated: CASSPGTGGYDNEQFF.